The present T cell receptor beta chain was sequenced within a study of shared clonotypes between healthy human individuals. TCRdb keeps only in-frame clones here, not all; method: immunoSEQ multiplex PCR. The sample records a few hundred thousand clones, more than 95% being singletons. Germline-derived CDR1 and CDR2 are SQVTM and ANQGSEA. The CDR3 spans 14 residues. V trimming: 2 bases; J trimming: 3 bases; junction bases outside the gene matches: 4. The receptor was isolated from a woman in her twenties or thirties in good health. Sequencing was carried out using naive CD4+ T cells sorted from blood. Stated subset: CD45RA+ positively selected. The rearrangement uses TRBV29-1 and TRBJ2-5; 9 bases are shared with TRBD2. The CDR3 loop is CSVEKSSGKETQYF. In DNA, the CDR3 is TGCAGCGTTGAAAAATCTAGCGGGAAAGAGACCCAGTACTTC.